The TCR beta chain under discussion was sequenced for a study of shared clonotypes between healthy human individuals. Repertoires were generated with immunoSEQ multiplex PCR, while TCRdb's copy carries only in-frame clones and drops some. The table lists some 300,000 clones, more than 60% of them singletons. This clone has a count of ten or more. The CDR3 is made up of 14 amino acids. The germline CDR1 and CDR2 sequences are SNHLY and FYNNEI. V lost 5 bases to trimming and J lost 3 bases; unmatched junction nucleotides: 6. This chain links TRBV2 with TRBJ1-2; 7 nucleotides agree with TRBD1. This TCR derives from a young man in good health. What was sequenced was memory CD4+ T cells sorted from blood. Subset in this sample: CD45RA-negative fraction. CDR3 residues: CASSNYGQDYGYTF. The CDR3 DNA follows: TGTGCCAGCAGTAACTATGGACAGGACTATGGCTACACCTTC.